These T cell receptor beta chains were read from a single sample in a study of response to subunit inactivated influenza vaccine. Using its own MiXCR run on the RT-PCR reads, TCRdb lists one record per CDR3 protein. The sample carries about 570,000 distinct CDR3 sequences, 10% to 15% recorded once. The sample here was PBMCs from blood, taken on the day of vaccination. Receptor source: a man aged 45-65 years who received an inactivated influenza vaccine. Both conserved end residues are part of each CDR3. The order of the fields is V gene, clone size, D gene, J gene, CDR3 protein, CDR3 DNA. D genes are given only for firm matches. Clone size is given for some rows only: seen once, a few or many times, or a class if the clone is expanded.

v_gene: TRBV20-1
abundance: -
d_gene: -
j_gene: TRBJ1-1
CDR3aa: CSASTDFGVGTEAFF
CDR3nt: TGCAGTGCTAGCACTGATTTTGGTGTCGGCACTGAAGCTTTCTTT

v_gene: TRBV12-3/TRBV12-4
abundance: once
d_gene: TRBD2
j_gene: TRBJ2-7
CDR3aa: CASSFDPGLAGVGEQYF
CDR3nt: TGTGCCAGCAGTTTTGACCCTGGACTAGCGGGAGTTGGCGAGCAGTACTTC

v_gene: TRBV29-1
abundance: -
d_gene: -
j_gene: TRBJ2-1
CDR3aa: CSVDIRYNEQFF
CDR3nt: TGCAGCGTTGATATAAGGTACAATGAGCAGTTCTTC

v_gene: TRBV10-3
abundance: few
d_gene: TRBD1
j_gene: TRBJ1-2
CDR3aa: CAIRDDRGGGYTF
CDR3nt: TGTGCCATCAGGGACGACAGGGGCGGTGGCTACACCTTC

v_gene: TRBV12-3/TRBV12-4
abundance: few
d_gene: -
j_gene: TRBJ2-5
CDR3aa: CASSGYRAGKETQYF
CDR3nt: TGTGCCAGCAGTGGTTACAGAGCGGGCAAAGAGACCCAGTACTTC

v_gene: TRBV29-1
abundance: few
d_gene: TRBD2
j_gene: TRBJ2-5
CDR3aa: CSVATSGGETQYF
CDR3nt: TGCAGCGTCGCGACTAGCGGAGGGGAGACCCAGTACTTC

v_gene: TRBV6-5
abundance: few
d_gene: -
j_gene: TRBJ2-2
CDR3aa: CASSSSPGTTGELFF
CDR3nt: TGTGCCAGCAGTTCCTCCCCGGGGACCACCGGGGAGCTGTTTTTT

v_gene: TRBV29-1
abundance: -
d_gene: -
j_gene: TRBJ2-5
CDR3aa: CSVERGDAQETQYF
CDR3nt: TGCAGCGTTGAACGCGGGGATGCACAAGAGACCCAGTACTTC

v_gene: TRBV5-1
abundance: -
d_gene: TRBD1
j_gene: TRBJ2-7
CDR3aa: CASNHRGSYEQYF
CDR3nt: TGCGCCAGCAACCACAGGGGGAGCTACGAGCAGTACTTC

v_gene: TRBV6-1
abundance: -
d_gene: -
j_gene: TRBJ2-1
CDR3aa: CASSLGGGFTSEQFF
CDR3nt: TGTGCCAGCAGCCTAGGGGGTGGGTTTACATCTGAGCAGTTCTTC

v_gene: TRBV2
abundance: many
d_gene: -
j_gene: TRBJ2-7
CDR3aa: CASTGSYEQYF
CDR3nt: TGTGCCAGCACTGGCTCCTACGAGCAGTACTTC

v_gene: TRBV3-1
abundance: -
d_gene: TRBD1
j_gene: TRBJ2-7
CDR3aa: CASSPKGTGLSEQYF
CDR3nt: TGTGCCAGCAGCCCGAAGGGGACAGGTCTGTCCGAGCAGTACTTC

v_gene: TRBV5-1
abundance: -
d_gene: TRBD1
j_gene: TRBJ2-1
CDR3aa: CASSLGGRQGHNEQFF
CDR3nt: TGCGCCAGCAGCTTGGGAGGGAGACAGGGCCACAATGAGCAGTTCTTC

v_gene: TRBV10-3
abundance: few
d_gene: -
j_gene: TRBJ1-1
CDR3aa: CAISSTDNTEAFF
CDR3nt: TGTGCCATCAGTTCGACAGACAACACTGAAGCTTTCTTT

v_gene: TRBV4-3
abundance: few
d_gene: -
j_gene: TRBJ2-6
CDR3aa: CASSQDYPGANVLTF
CDR3nt: TGCGCCAGCAGCCAAGATTACCCTGGGGCCAACGTCCTGACTTTC

v_gene: TRBV5-4
abundance: -
d_gene: TRBD2
j_gene: TRBJ2-3
CDR3aa: CASSRSGGETDTQYF
CDR3nt: TGTGCCAGCAGCCGAAGCGGGGGGGAGACAGATACGCAGTATTTT

v_gene: TRBV24-1
abundance: many
d_gene: TRBD2
j_gene: TRBJ2-3
CDR3aa: CATSWAGEGGDTQYF
CDR3nt: TGTGCCACCAGTTGGGCGGGGGAAGGAGGAGATACGCAGTATTTT

v_gene: TRBV27
abundance: few
d_gene: -
j_gene: TRBJ1-6
CDR3aa: CASRETGQNSPLHF
CDR3nt: TGTGCCAGCAGGGAGACAGGCCAGAATTCACCCCTCCACTTT

v_gene: TRBV5-1
abundance: many
d_gene: -
j_gene: TRBJ2-6
CDR3aa: CASSRGGSSGANVLTF
CDR3nt: TGCGCCAGCTCTAGGGGGGGCAGCTCTGGGGCCAACGTCCTGACTTTC

v_gene: TRBV12-3/TRBV12-4
abundance: many
d_gene: -
j_gene: TRBJ2-2
CDR3aa: CASKGPNTGELFF
CDR3nt: TGTGCCAGTAAAGGGCCGAACACCGGGGAGCTGTTTTTT

v_gene: TRBV6-5
abundance: few
d_gene: -
j_gene: TRBJ2-2
CDR3aa: CASSYQPNTGELFF
CDR3nt: TGTGCCAGCAGTTACCAGCCGAACACCGGGGAGCTGTTTTTT

v_gene: TRBV7-7
abundance: -
d_gene: -
j_gene: TRBJ2-5
CDR3aa: CASSSLVLETQYF
CDR3nt: TGTGCTAGCAGCTCTTTAGTGTTGGAGACCCAGTACTTC

v_gene: TRBV4-1
abundance: -
d_gene: TRBD2
j_gene: TRBJ2-7
CDR3aa: CASSQVLGRKPYEQYF
CDR3nt: TGCGCCAGCAGCCAAGTCCTCGGGAGGAAGCCCTACGAGCAGTACTTC

v_gene: TRBV12-3/TRBV12-4
abundance: -
d_gene: -
j_gene: TRBJ2-3
CDR3aa: CASSFQGRVDTQYF
CDR3nt: TGTGCCAGCAGTTTTCAGGGTCGGGTCGATACGCAGTATTTT

v_gene: TRBV29-1
abundance: -
d_gene: TRBD2
j_gene: TRBJ2-1
CDR3aa: CSSWLAGGEQFF
CDR3nt: TGCAGCTCTTGGCTAGCGGGAGGCGAGCAGTTCTTC

v_gene: TRBV5-1
abundance: few
d_gene: TRBD1
j_gene: TRBJ2-7
CDR3aa: CASSLRYRGRHTSYEQYF
CDR3nt: TGCGCCAGCAGCTTGCGATACAGGGGCCGCCACACCTCCTACGAGCAGTACTTC

v_gene: TRBV20-1
abundance: -
d_gene: -
j_gene: TRBJ2-3
CDR3aa: CSARDAASSTDTQYF
CDR3nt: TGCAGTGCTAGAGATGCAGCGTCTAGCACAGATACGCAGTATTTT

v_gene: TRBV28
abundance: -
d_gene: TRBD2
j_gene: TRBJ2-7
CDR3aa: CASSLRWAGRGGYEQYF
CDR3nt: TGTGCCAGCAGTTTGCGGTGGGCAGGGCGCGGGGGCTACGAGCAGTACTTC

v_gene: TRBV12-3/TRBV12-4
abundance: -
d_gene: TRBD2
j_gene: TRBJ2-7
CDR3aa: CASSLALGLAGTSRSYEQYF
CDR3nt: TGTGCCAGCAGTTTAGCGCTGGGACTAGCGGGAACGAGTCGGTCCTACGAGCAGTACTTC

v_gene: TRBV4-3
abundance: many
d_gene: TRBD1
j_gene: TRBJ2-1
CDR3aa: CASSRGRGTYNEQFF
CDR3nt: TGCGCCAGCAGCCGCGGCAGGGGGACCTACAATGAGCAGTTCTTC

v_gene: TRBV5-1
abundance: -
d_gene: TRBD1
j_gene: TRBJ1-1
CDR3aa: CASSFLDRARTEAFF
CDR3nt: TGCGCCAGCAGCTTCCTGGACAGGGCAAGAACTGAAGCTTTCTTT

v_gene: TRBV10-3
abundance: few
d_gene: TRBD1
j_gene: TRBJ2-7
CDR3aa: CAISVIWDREEQYF
CDR3nt: TGTGCCATCAGTGTGATCTGGGACAGGGAGGAGCAGTACTTC

v_gene: TRBV19
abundance: -
d_gene: -
j_gene: TRBJ1-5
CDR3aa: CASSMRGGYNQPQHF
CDR3nt: TGTGCCAGTAGTATGAGAGGGGGATACAATCAGCCCCAGCATTTT

v_gene: TRBV12-3/TRBV12-4
abundance: few
d_gene: TRBD1
j_gene: TRBJ2-3
CDR3aa: CASSLETGAQYF
CDR3nt: TGTGCCAGCAGCCTTGAGACAGGGGCGCAGTATTTT

v_gene: TRBV3-1
abundance: many
d_gene: -
j_gene: TRBJ2-1
CDR3aa: CASSQHRLRRGAYNEQFF
CDR3nt: TGTGCCAGCAGCCAACATCGCCTCCGGAGGGGCGCCTACAATGAGCAGTTCTTC

v_gene: TRBV28
abundance: few
d_gene: TRBD1
j_gene: TRBJ1-2
CDR3aa: CASSFLGGADSRGYGYTF
CDR3nt: TGTGCCAGCAGTTTTCTAGGGGGCGCGGATAGTAGGGGCTATGGCTACACCTTC

v_gene: TRBV2
abundance: -
d_gene: -
j_gene: TRBJ2-1
CDR3aa: CASSEWFSGGYSSSYNEQFF
CDR3nt: TGTGCCAGCAGTGAATGGTTTAGCGGAGGTTATTCCAGCTCCTACAATGAGCAGTTCTTC

v_gene: TRBV2
abundance: few
d_gene: TRBD1
j_gene: TRBJ2-4
CDR3aa: CASREGQGGMAKNIQYF
CDR3nt: TGTGCCAGCAGAGAGGGACAGGGAGGGATGGCCAAAAACATTCAGTACTTC

v_gene: TRBV28
abundance: many
d_gene: -
j_gene: TRBJ2-7
CDR3aa: CASSPEFYEQYF
CDR3nt: TGTGCCAGCAGTCCCGAATTTTACGAGCAGTACTTC

v_gene: TRBV5-1
abundance: -
d_gene: -
j_gene: TRBJ1-1
CDR3aa: CASSLANRATEAFF
CDR3nt: TGCGCCAGCAGCTTGGCCAATAGGGCCACTGAAGCTTTCTTT

v_gene: TRBV3-1
abundance: -
d_gene: -
j_gene: TRBJ1-1
CDR3aa: CASSQVRAIRTEAFF
CDR3nt: TGTGCCAGCAGCCAAGTAAGGGCGATAAGGACTGAAGCTTTCTTT

v_gene: TRBV5-1
abundance: few
d_gene: TRBD2
j_gene: TRBJ2-1
CDR3aa: CASSLRASGGSYNEQFF
CDR3nt: TGCGCCAGCAGCTTGCGGGCTAGCGGGGGTTCCTACAATGAGCAGTTCTTC

v_gene: TRBV7-2
abundance: few
d_gene: -
j_gene: TRBJ2-7
CDR3aa: CASSLYQGRTAFPYF
CDR3nt: TGTGCCAGCAGCTTATATCAGGGCCGTACCGCTTTTCCGTACTTC

v_gene: TRBV29-1
abundance: -
d_gene: TRBD2
j_gene: TRBJ2-4
CDR3aa: CSVGSGIGQGIQYF
CDR3nt: TGCAGCGTTGGTAGCGGGATTGGCCAGGGCATTCAGTACTTC

v_gene: TRBV29-1
abundance: -
d_gene: -
j_gene: TRBJ2-7
CDR3aa: CSVGDDYEQYF
CDR3nt: TGCAGCGTGGGGGACGACTACGAGCAGTACTTC

v_gene: TRBV5-1
abundance: few
d_gene: -
j_gene: TRBJ2-7
CDR3aa: CASRDEKSFYEQYF
CDR3nt: TGCGCCAGCAGGGACGAAAAGTCTTTCTACGAGCAGTACTTC

v_gene: TRBV19
abundance: -
d_gene: -
j_gene: TRBJ1-1
CDR3aa: CASSIDRFGVENTEAFF
CDR3nt: TGTGCCAGTAGTATAGATCGATTTGGCGTGGAGAACACTGAAGCTTTCTTT

v_gene: TRBV7-2
abundance: many
d_gene: -
j_gene: TRBJ2-3
CDR3aa: CASSLTFRQGDTQYF
CDR3nt: TGTGCCAGCAGCTTGACTTTCCGGCAGGGAGATACGCAGTATTTT

v_gene: TRBV7-2
abundance: -
d_gene: -
j_gene: TRBJ2-7
CDR3aa: CASSLSLQGTYEQYF
CDR3nt: TGTGCCAGCAGCTTAAGTCTCCAGGGGACCTACGAGCAGTACTTC

v_gene: TRBV7-2
abundance: -
d_gene: TRBD1
j_gene: TRBJ1-5
CDR3aa: CASSWTGSNQPQHF
CDR3nt: TGTGCCAGCAGCTGGACAGGTAGCAATCAGCCCCAGCATTTT

v_gene: TRBV19
abundance: few
d_gene: TRBD1
j_gene: TRBJ2-2
CDR3aa: CASSGQGTPAGELFF
CDR3nt: TGTGCCAGTAGCGGACAGGGCACCCCAGCCGGGGAGCTGTTTTTT

v_gene: TRBV6-5
abundance: few
d_gene: TRBD2
j_gene: TRBJ2-1
CDR3aa: CASSYSTSGARNEQFF
CDR3nt: TGTGCCAGCAGTTACTCGACTAGCGGGGCCCGCAATGAGCAGTTCTTC

v_gene: TRBV5-6
abundance: -
d_gene: -
j_gene: TRBJ2-6
CDR3aa: CASSVLGANVLTF
CDR3nt: TGTGCCAGCAGCGTGCTCGGGGCCAACGTCCTGACTTTC

v_gene: TRBV20-1
abundance: few
d_gene: -
j_gene: TRBJ1-4
CDR3aa: CSALGGEKLFF
CDR3nt: TGCAGTGCTTTGGGGGGTGAAAAACTGTTTTTT

v_gene: TRBV7-9
abundance: -
d_gene: -
j_gene: TRBJ1-1
CDR3aa: CASSHDRNEAFF
CDR3nt: TGTGCCAGCAGCCACGACAGGAATGAAGCTTTCTTT

v_gene: TRBV3-1
abundance: many
d_gene: -
j_gene: TRBJ2-3
CDR3aa: CASSQGGADTQYF
CDR3nt: TGTGCCAGCAGCCAAGGTGGCGCAGATACGCAGTATTTT

v_gene: TRBV20-1
abundance: few
d_gene: -
j_gene: TRBJ2-5
CDR3aa: CSPQKETQYF
CDR3nt: TGCAGCCCCCAGAAAGAGACCCAGTACTTC